The T cell receptor beta chain under discussion was sequenced for a study of vaccination and CD4 T cells after COVID-19 (dated 2022 in TCRdb). Background for the entire study: Convalescent patients had a positive SARS-CoV-2 result on nasal swab PCR, and of these patients, about ten had mild disease and one had severe disease. The convalescent cohort comprised six males and four females, including two Hispanic individuals, seven Caucasians, two Asians and one multiracial person. In under twelve COVID-19 convalescent patients and a few infection-naive healthy vaccine recipients, researchers compared the spike-specific CD4+ TCR repertoire from before mRNA vaccination with the repertoire from after. Culture stimuli were overlapping spike peptide pools from SARS-CoV-2 and from the common cold coronaviruses HCoV-NL63, HCoV-OC43 and HCoV-229E. Post-vaccine blood samples were taken a median of roughly 72 days after the second vaccine dose, with a range of roughly 13 to 250 days. Participants got two doses of the Pfizer-BioNTech BNT162b2 vaccine (n=8) or two doses of the Moderna mRNA-1273 vaccine (n=2). Control cultures used a CEFX viral epitope pool as positive control, an HIV-1 Nef peptide pool as negative control, or no peptide. Post-COVID blood samples from convalescent patients were collected a median of roughly 100 days after diagnosis, with a range of roughly 35 to 180 days. For a few convalescent patients, samples were collected at an early post-vaccination timepoint (day 14) as well as at a late post-vaccination timepoint (days 161 to 241).

Library preparation was by PCR. DNA from cultured CD4+ T cells was subjected to TCR sequencing with the Oncomine TCR Beta short-read assay at the Johns Hopkins FTIC core. Genomic DNA was extracted from the cultured CD4+ T cells with the QIAamp micro DNA kit. The Oncomine TCR Beta libraries from cultured CD4+ T cells were pooled using unique dual indexes and then sequenced on an Illumina iSeq 100. From the authors' description of their analysis: Non-productive sequences were removed, and CDR3s that did not start with C, did not end with F or W, or were shorter than 7 amino acids were discarded. Antigen-specific clonotypes were identified with the MANAFEST web application by comparing peptide-stimulated wells with reference and other culture wells. To be called positive, a clone needed an FDR below 0.05, an odds ratio above 5, and a productive frequency above 0.1% in at least two of three replicate wells. A clonotype counted as cross-reactive if it showed significant expansion both in the SARS-CoV-2 spike wells and in at least one common cold coronavirus spike condition. Similarity between CDR3 sequences was evaluated in R version 3.6.1 using Levenshtein distances (stringdist) and unrooted phylogenetic trees (ape). The public reads were run again by TCRdb, first through fastp at Q25 and then through MiXCR, and only productive beta chains were kept. CDR3 protein sequences are deduplicated, and each keeps its most common genes and DNA. The V and J calls shown here were made by TCRdb, not taken from the authors' results. The sample data list about 23,000 distinct CDR3 sequences, and over 40% of these were observed just once. The ten largest clones take up approximately 4.9% of the sample.

Explained via the paper, the time point label denotes: late sampling 161 to 241 days after vaccination in three convalescent patients. The intended sense of this specimen's treatment or condition label: roughly 10-day PBMC culture with coronavirus spike peptide pools or control peptides (ViraFEST assay). The study used the ViraFEST assay, which expanded antigen-specific T cells with peptide pools and then identified expanded clonotypes by TCR sequencing. The convalescent patients' positive SARS-CoV-2 PCR tests fell between March and December 2020, which was before the Alpha, Beta and Delta variants emerged in the United States. Each well held about 1.8 million PBMCs cultured with approximately 10 ug/ml peptide pools in IMDM containing approximately 5% human AB serum and around 10 IU/ml IL-2. On days 3 and 7, half of the culture medium was replaced with fresh IL-2-containing medium. CD4+ T cells were isolated after about 10 days of culture through negative selection using the EasySep CD4+ T cell isolation kit. Ficoll-Paque Plus gradient centrifugation was used to isolate PBMCs from whole blood, and the isolated PBMCs were then either used fresh or cryopreserved at -140C. In general, triplicate wells were set up for every culture condition.

Turning to this clonotype: What antigen it recognizes has not been identified. No per-base quality is available; no much larger clone lies one base away.

CDR1 and CDR2 (SGHTS, YDEGEE) derive from the germline V gene. From the cysteine up to the phenylalanine, the CDR3 has a length of 14 residues. Left in the record is the CDR3 DNA by itself, 42 bases read in frame from the first base. Trimming costs V 5 bases and J 4 bases, and their ends lie 16 bases apart. The research as a whole found: Among the post-vaccine SARS-CoV-2-reactive clones in convalescent patients, a median approximately 90% showed up only after vaccination, which suggests vaccine-specific priming. In convalescent patients, nearly all vaccine-specific clones (304 of 307) were found to be mono-reactive for SARS-CoV-2 spike rather than cross-reactive with common cold coronaviruses. Although the median number of SARS-CoV-2-reactive clonotypes went up from roughly 23 after infection to more than 30 after vaccination, the increase was not significant. Relatively few convalescent patients were included in the study, and early timepoints after natural infection were not analyzed.

The receptor was derived from a human donor who had recovered from COVID-19. Sample: CD4+ T cells from blood, cultured in vitro, taken about 7 months after SARS-CoV-2 vaccination. The sequence joins TRBV5-8 to TRBJ2-7; a confident D gene designation cannot be given. The nucleotide sequence is TGTGCCAGCAGTTACTCGATATCCAGGTACGAGCAGTACTTC. Its amino acids are CASSYSISRYEQYF.